This TCR beta chain stems from a study of blood T cell repertoires in COVID-19. Across the study: Acute and convalescent COVID-19 samples came from the United States, Italy and Spain.

CDR1 is MNHNY and CDR2 is SVGAGI in the germline V gene (reference sequence). There are 14 residues in the CDR3. With V trimmed by 7 bases and J by 6 bases, 11 bases remained unmatched. How the authors handled the data: For nucleated cells, counts were estimated from reference gene primer amplification. The repertoire was sequenced with immunoSEQ multiplex PCR; TCRdb's copy has only in-frame clones and lacks some. The V and J calls and clone size come from that table; D and trimming were worked out from the DNA. The repertoire consists of tens of thousands of clones, with over 70% occurring once and the leading ten covering more than 2.5%.

The sequenced material came from peripheral blood. The chain combines TRBV6-6 with TRBJ2-7, with 8 bases aligning to TRBD2. The TCR was taken from a man aged 80 or over with active or convalescent COVID-19. Here the CDR3 reads CASNLLAGSGEQYF. The CDR3, as DNA: TGTGCCAGCAACCTCCTAGCGGGTTCTGGCGAGCAGTACTTC.